This T cell receptor (beta chain) came from a study of post-analysis software for immune sequencing data. This clonotype has more than one count but fewer than ten. What it recognizes is unknown. The TCR beta cDNA libraries carried unique molecular identifiers. MiXCR was run by TCRdb on the PCR reads, yielding one entry per CDR3 protein. Of approximately 180,000 distinct CDR3 sequences in the sample, approximately 30% were seen once. This CDR3 has 14 amino acids. V lost 6 bases and J 11 bases, leaving 22 bases between the germline ends. Study-level findings and limits: Several TRBV segments were more frequent in patients than controls; TRBV5-6, TRBV5-1 and TRBV20-1 belonged to this group.

Sequenced input: blood. The TCR comes from a girl aged 5-17 years with multiple sclerosis. The chain uses TRBV12-3 or TRBV12-4 and TRBJ1-1, with D tentatively TRBD1 (5 bases). The CDR3 sequence is CASRPRGPILGAFF. DNA of the CDR3: TGTGCCAGCAGGCCCCGGGGCCCCATCCTGGGGGCTTTCTTT.